This entry lists 17 T cell receptor beta chains sequenced from one sample in a study of shared clonotypes between healthy human individuals. Clones were sequenced by immunoSEQ multiplex PCR, and TCRdb holds only the in-frame ones, with some missing. The sample shows over 2 million clones, 92% of them seen only once. What was sequenced was naive CD4+ T cells from PBMCs. Subset defined: CD45RA+ positively selected. Every receptor here comes from a young man in good health. Some clones in this sample may be carry-over from other donors' samples.

This rearrangement joins TRBV10-3 to TRBJ2-5; D possibly uses TRBD1 or TRBD2 (5 bases each). This CDR3 comprises 13 residues. Germline V lookup: CDR1 ENHRY, CDR2 SYGVKD. Trimming removed 4 bases at V and 5 bases at J, with 11 bases between. CDR3 protein: CAISGRGAETQYF. CDR3 sequence (DNA): TGTGCCATCAGTGGAAGGGGAGCGGAGACCCAGTACTTC.

The genes are TRBV28 and TRBJ2-7; D perhaps matches TRBD1 (6 bases). This CDR3 spans 14 amino acids. Trimming left V 6 bases short and J 7 bases short, with 19 bases between. Germline lookup yields CDR1 MDHEN and CDR2 SYDVKM. The CDR3 region is CASRRQAASGEQYF. As DNA, the CDR3 is TGTGCCAGCAGAAGACAGGCAGCTTCGGGGGAGCAGTACTTC.

The chain recombines TRBV5-1 with TRBJ2-1; TRBD1 is a possible D gene (6 bases). Germline V CDR1 and CDR2: SGHRS, YFSETQ. The CDR3 runs to 17 residues. The V and J ends lost 4 bases and 0 bases respectively, with 17 bases between them. The CDR3 spells CASSEPTTGSSYNEQFF. The DNA of the CDR3 is TGCGCCAGCAGCGAACCCACGACAGGCAGCTCCTACAATGAGCAGTTCTTC.

This clone was observed once. The chain employs TRBV27 and TRBJ2-1; D is perhaps TRBD2 (5 bases). V dropped 5 bases and J dropped 7 bases, with 24 bases sitting between them. CDR1 MNHEY and CDR2 SMNVEV come from the germline V gene (reference sequence). The CDR3 extends over 17 amino acids. CDR3 in amino acids: CASSATPGKGERNEQFF. The CDR3 nucleotides read TGTGCCAGCAGTGCGACTCCGGGAAAAGGAGAGAGGAATGAGCAGTTCTTC.

The CDR3 coding sequence is TGTGCCAGCAGCTTACAGGGGAAAATAGCGGTTGAGCAGTTCTTC. This sequence encodes CASSLQGKIAVEQFF. The chain combines TRBV7-9 with TRBJ2-1; D tentatively reads TRBD1 or TRBD2 (6 bases each). Deletions cut 2 bases from V and 9 bases from J, with 17 bases between. Germline V gene sequence: CDR1 SEHNR, CDR2 FQNEAQ (reference sequence). The length of the CDR3 is 15 residues.

V usage is TRBV5-4 and J usage is TRBJ2-7; D is possibly TRBD2 (6 bases). V was pared by 0 bases and J by 5 bases, with 12 bases between. Germline V gene sequence: CDR1 SGHNT, CDR2 YYREEE (reference sequence). There are 14 residues in the CDR3. The CDR3 region is CASSLGAGGNEQYF. For the CDR3, the DNA is TGTGCCAGCAGCTTGGGGGCTGGCGGGAACGAGCAGTACTTC.

The rearrangement uses TRBV5-6 and TRBJ2-6; D might be TRBD1 (5 bases). The CDR3 is made up of 14 amino acids. Trimming stripped 6 bases from V and 4 bases from J, with 11 bases between. The germline V gene encodes CDR1 SGHDT and CDR2 YYEEEE. The CDR3 loop is CASTSGAGANVLTF. As DNA, the CDR3 is TGTGCCAGCACCTCTGGGGCCGGGGCCAACGTCCTGACTTTC.

V and J are TRBV6-5 and TRBJ1-5; D may be TRBD1 (6 bases). V lost 6 bases and J 9 bases, leaving 15 bases between the germline ends. The CDR3 has 13 residues. Germline assignment: CDR1 MNHEY and CDR2 SVGAGI. This CDR3 is CASRNQGMGPQHF. CDR3 sequence (DNA): TGTGCCAGCAGAAACCAGGGGATGGGGCCCCAGCATTTT.

The table lists this clone with a count of one. The rearrangement joins TRBV27 to TRBJ2-5, with 7 positions matching TRBD1. This CDR3 region has 15 residues. CDR1 and CDR2 from the germline V gene are MNHEY and SMNVEV (reference sequence). V lost 5 bases, J lost 5 bases, and 11 bases stayed unmatched. This CDR3 reads CASSKEGARVETQYF. The CDR3 nucleotides read TGTGCCAGCAGTAAAGAGGGGGCTAGAGTGGAGACCCAGTACTTC.

The V gene is TRBV5-1, the J gene TRBJ2-7, with D unresolved. The CDR3 length is 15 residues. The germline V gene encodes CDR1 SGHRS and CDR2 YFSETQ. The germline V and J ends were trimmed by 4 bases and 2 bases, with 16 bases remaining between them. Here the CDR3 DNA reads TGCGCCAGCAGCCCACATTCCGCAGGAGCCTACGAGCAGTACTTC. Translating it yields CASSPHSAGAYEQYF.

A word on this clone: The sample holds other DNA sequences that translate to the same CDR3. This chain uses TRBV7-3 with TRBJ2-1; D gene ambiguous. Trimming shortened V by 5 bases and J by 7 bases, and 9 bases separated the two germline ends. This CDR3 contains 12 residues. The germline gives CDR1 SGHTA, CDR2 FQGTGA. In DNA form, the CDR3 reads TGTGCCAGCAGCCCTGGACCGAATGAGCAGTTCTTC. Translated: CASSPGPNEQFF.

The rearrangement uses TRBV19 and TRBJ1-5; D uncertain. From germline, CDR1 is LNHDA and CDR2 SQIVND (reference sequence). Trimming left V 8 bases short and J 7 bases short, with 12 bases between. The CDR3 runs to 12 residues. The CDR3 bases are TGTGCCAGTGACGCGGGTCTCCAGCCCCAGCATTTT. This codes for CASDAGLQPQHF.

This chain uses TRBV5-1 with TRBJ1-3, with D uncertain. The CDR3 contains 16 residues. Trimming cost V 4 bases and J 0 bases, with 14 bases left between them. Germline CDR1 reads SGHRS; CDR2 reads YFSETQ. The CDR3 sequence is CASSMGHAASGNTIYF. DNA for the CDR3: TGCGCCAGCAGCATGGGTCATGCGGCCTCTGGAAACACCATATATTTT.

V and J are TRBV28 and TRBJ2-4, with 8 bases fitting TRBD2. V shed 6 bases, J shed 7 bases, and the junction held 11 bases outside the gene matches. Per the germline V gene, CDR1 is MDHEN and CDR2 is SYDVKM. The CDR3 runs to 15 residues. CDR3 loop: CASSPGGARENIQYF. For the CDR3, the DNA is TGTGCCAGCAGCCCGGGAGGGGCGCGGGAGAACATTCAGTACTTC.

J is TRBJ1-1 and V is TRBV6-1, with unresolved D. The germline gives CDR1 MNHNS, CDR2 SASEGT. The CDR3 is 14 residues long. With 3 bases removed from V and 4 bases from J, the gap between germline ends came to 12 bases. In DNA, the CDR3 is TGTGCCAGCAGTGACGGTCGGGGTCTCACTGAAGCTTTCTTT. Its translation is CASSDGRGLTEAFF.

V and J are TRBV28 and TRBJ2-5, with 10 bases aligning to TRBD2. Losses at the gene ends were 1 base for V and 3 bases for J; bases not matched to a gene: 8. The CDR3 has 17 amino acids. CDR1 and CDR2 (germline): MDHEN, SYDVKM. The CDR3 DNA reads as TGTGCCAGCAGTTTATTTCGGCTAGCGGGAGAGGAAGAGACCCAGTACTTC. Translating it yields CASSLFRLAGEEETQYF.

This chain joins TRBV28 and TRBJ1-2; TRBD1 is a possible D gene (6 bases). The CDR3 has 16 amino acids. Germline V gives CDR1 MDHEN, CDR2 SYDVKM. Trimming stripped 4 bases from V and 7 bases from J, with 22 bases between. The CDR3: CASSSYPGQSGGGYTF. In DNA form, the CDR3 reads TGTGCCAGCAGTTCGTACCCGGGACAATCTGGGGGTGGCTACACCTTC.